One sample yielded the 20 T cell receptor beta chains listed below, sequenced in a study of neurological immune-mediated disorders. TCRdb ran MiXCR on the 5' RACE reads and lists one entry per CDR3 protein. The sample holds 25,000 to 30,000 distinct CDR3 sequences, 10% to 15% seen once. Sequencing was carried out using PBMCs. Source of these receptors: a man aged 60-69 years in good health.

In this sample, this clonotype turned up many times. The rearrangement joins TRBV5-6 to TRBJ2-1; 12 positions agree with TRBD2. The CDR3 has 15 residues. The germline CDR1 and CDR2 sequences are SGHDT and YYEEEE. V shed 2 bases, J shed 7 bases, and the junction held 4 bases outside the gene matches. The CDR3 DNA follows: TGTGCCAGCAGCTTTGGACTAGCGGGATTAAATGAGCAGTTCTTC. Translation: CASSFGLAGLNEQFF.

This clonotype was seen repeatedly, ten times or more. This rearrangement joins TRBV28 to TRBJ2-7; D possibly uses TRBD1 or TRBD2 (5 bases each). Germline CDR1 reads MDHEN; CDR2 reads SYDVKM. CDR3 size: 13 residues. V was trimmed by 6 bases and J by 3 bases, leaving 12 bases between them. The CDR3 DNA reads TGTGCCAGCAGGGGACCGGAGGTCTACGAGCAGTACTTC. Translation gives CASRGPEVYEQYF.

The chain carries TRBV7-3 and TRBJ2-5, with D maybe TRBD1 (6 bases). The CDR3 runs 16 residues. Germline loops: CDR1 SGHTA, CDR2 FQGTGA. V was shortened by 1 base and J by 2 bases, with 14 bases between the two germline ends. CDR3 in DNA: TGTGCCAGCAGCTTAATCGCAGGGGAACCACAAGAGACCCAGTACTTC. Translation gives CASSLIAGEPQETQYF.

At least ten counts were recorded for this clonotype. The chain carries TRBV4-1 and TRBJ1-1, with a weak D call TRBD1 (5 bases). The CDR3 contains 12 residues. The germline V and J ends were trimmed by 3 bases and 5 bases, with 7 bases remaining between them. Germline assignment: CDR1 MGHRA and CDR2 YSYEKL. The CDR3 DNA reads TGCGCCAGCAGCCACGGGGGGACTGAAGCTTTCTTT. Translation: CASSHGGTEAFF.

Ten or more counts support this clonotype. The J gene is TRBJ1-1, the V gene TRBV3-1; TRBD1 is a possible D gene (6 bases). The V end lost 1 base, the J end lost 8 bases, and 11 bases lay between the germline ends. Germline CDR1 LGHDT, CDR2 YNNKEL (reference sequence). CDR3 length equals 13 residues. The CDR3 sequence is CASSQGPDREAFF. CDR3 in DNA: TGTGCCAGCAGCCAAGGGCCCGACAGGGAAGCTTTCTTT.

In its sample, this clonotype was seen many times. V gene TRBV5-1 combines with J gene TRBJ1-2; the D is unclear. CDR1 and CDR2 (germline): SGHRS, YFSETQ. CDR3 length equals 15 residues. V lost 0 bases and J 3 bases, leaving 12 bases between the germline ends. Here the CDR3 reads CASSLVANDYYGYTF. As DNA, the CDR3 is TGCGCCAGCAGCTTGGTTGCGAACGACTACTATGGCTACACCTTC. Full variable domain (missing parts from reference TRBV5-1 and TRBJ1-2): KAGVTQTPRYLIKTRGQQVTLSCSPISGHRSVSWYQQTPGQGLQFLFEYFSETQRNKGNFPGRFSGRQFSNSRSEMNVSTLELGDSALYLCASSLVANDYYGYTFGSGTRLTVV.

In this sample, this clonotype turned up many times. The genes are TRBV7-9 and TRBJ2-7; unclear D gene. Per the germline V gene, CDR1 is SEHNR and CDR2 is FQNEAQ (reference sequence). V was cut by 0 bases and J by 7 bases, with 22 bases left in between. CDR3 length: 17 residues. The CDR3 DNA is TGTGCCAGCAGCTTAGCCTGGGCTACGGGTCCAAGACCTGAGCAGTACTTC. Its translation: CASSLAWATGPRPEQYF.

This clonotype was picked up a small number of times. The genes are TRBV2 and TRBJ1-1; 10 bases are shared with TRBD1. V was clipped by 3 bases and J by 10 bases; unmatched bases: 11. The germline CDR1 and CDR2 sequences are SNHLY and FYNNEI. The CDR3 runs 15 residues. The CDR3 reads CASSEGGQGFIGAFF. The CDR3 DNA follows: TGTGCCAGCAGTGAGGGGGGACAGGGGTTTATAGGAGCTTTCTTT.

There are many counts of this clonotype. This chain uses TRBV7-9 with TRBJ2-6; TRBD1 matches at 8 bases. V gave up 5 bases and J gave up 3 bases; unmatched junction bases: 9. Germline CDR1 reads SEHNR; CDR2 reads FQNEAQ (reference sequence). There are 17 residues in the CDR3. As DNA, the CDR3 is TGTGCCAGCAGCGGCCCAACAGGGGGAGTTGGGGCCAACGTCCTGACTTTC. Amino acid sequence: CASSGPTGGVGANVLTF.

This clonotype was detected many times. The chain has TRBV9 and TRBJ1-5; D is uncertain. Trimming left V 2 bases short and J 2 bases short, with 8 bases between. Germline CDR1 SGDLS, CDR2 YYNGEE. The CDR3 loop spans 14 amino acids. CDR3 in amino acids: CASSVGEGNQPQHF. CDR3 coding DNA: TGTGCCAGCAGCGTCGGGGAAGGCAATCAGCCCCAGCATTTT.

This clonotype was observed many times. The rearrangement links TRBV27 to TRBJ1-2; TRBD1 matches at 7 bases. The CDR3 contains 14 residues. V lost 6 bases to trimming and J lost 8 bases; unmatched junction nucleotides: 12. CDR1 MNHEY and CDR2 SMNVEV come from the germline V gene (reference sequence). The CDR3 is CASSPRQGLGGYTF. The CDR3 nucleotides are TGTGCCAGCAGCCCCCGACAGGGTCTCGGGGGCTACACCTTC.

This clonotype is termed medium-sized. The V call is TRBV15, the J call TRBJ2-5; 12 nucleotides match TRBD2. The germline CDR1 and CDR2 sequences are LNHNV and YYDKDF (reference sequence). Unmatched junction bases numbered 12, after V lost 0 bases and J lost 4 bases. This CDR3 comprises 19 residues. The CDR3 loop reads CATSRDPLAGGEVVETQYF. CDR3 coding DNA: TGTGCCACCAGCAGAGATCCCCTAGCGGGAGGGGAAGTAGTAGAGACCCAGTACTTC.

This clonotype was counted many times. In nucleotides, the CDR3 is TGCAGTGCTCCTCGCGGGACTCCCACTGAAGCTTTCTTT. This translates into CSAPRGTPTEAFF. The chain links TRBV20-1 to TRBJ1-1; TRBD1 might be the D (5 bases). The CDR3 is 13 amino acids. Trimming took 5 bases from V and 4 from J, leaving 14 bases between them. Germline V gene lookup returns CDR1 DFQATT and CDR2 SNEGSKA (reference sequence).

This clonotype was seen many times. V is TRBV7-2 and J is TRBJ2-1; 10 bases are a match to TRBD2. The CDR3 has 14 residues. The V gene's germline CDR1 is SGHTA and CDR2 FQGNSA. Losses at the gene ends were 5 bases for V and 8 bases for J; bases not matched to a gene: 6. CDR3 amino acids: CASSPFGLADEQFF. The CDR3 nucleotides read TGTGCCAGCAGCCCCTTCGGACTAGCGGATGAGCAGTTCTTC.

This clonotype was seen a few times. The chain employs TRBV5-1 and TRBJ2-7, with TRBD2 identical over 8 bases. Germline V gives CDR1 SGHRS, CDR2 YFSETQ. V lost 5 bases to trimming and J lost 3 bases; unmatched junction nucleotides: 4. The CDR3 sequence is 13 residues long. DNA for the CDR3: TGCGCCAGCAGAATTAGCGGGATCTACGAGCAGTACTTC. Translation gives CASRISGIYEQYF.

The genes are TRBV7-7 and TRBJ2-1, with 11 bases that match TRBD2. V was clipped by 6 bases and J by 7 bases; unmatched bases: 5. CDR3 length equals 14 residues. Germline-derived CDR1 and CDR2 are SSHAT and FNYEAQ (reference sequence). CDR3 protein: CASSSGRAVNEQFF. In DNA, the CDR3 is TGTGCCAGCAGTAGCGGGAGGGCCGTAAATGAGCAGTTCTTC.

This clonotype was observed many times. The CDR3 protein is CSVSPSSYNEQFF. CDR3 nucleotide sequence: TGCAGCGTTTCCCCCTCTAGTTACAATGAGCAGTTCTTC. V usage is TRBV29-1 and J usage is TRBJ2-1; D ambiguous. This CDR3 has 13 amino acids. Per the germline V gene, CDR1 is SQVTM and CDR2 is ANQGSEA. The germline V and J ends were trimmed by 5 bases and 4 bases, with 12 bases remaining between them.

This clonotype was recorded once. A much larger clonotype is one base distant, so this may be a read error. The chain links TRBV18 to TRBJ2-5; D is possibly TRBD1 or TRBD2 (5 bases each). From germline, CDR1 is KGHSH and CDR2 LQKENI. With 4 bases removed from V and 11 bases from J, the gap between germline ends came to 23 bases. The CDR3 runs to 15 residues. The CDR3: CASSLPRGGYNEQYF. The CDR3 bases are TGTGCCAGCTCACTACCTCGGGGCGGCTACAATGAGCAGTACTTC.

This clonotype came up many times. The chain links TRBV20-1 to TRBJ2-1; 11 positions match TRBD2. The V and J ends lost 3 bases and 9 bases, in that order; junction bases with no gene match: 7. The CDR3 extends over 14 amino acids. Germline values: CDR1 DFQATT, CDR2 SNEGSKA (reference sequence). The CDR3 DNA sequence: TGCAGTGCTAGTTCACTAGCGGGAGTCACTGAGCAGTTCTTC. It specifies CSASSLAGVTEQFF.

This clonotype qualifies as medium-sized. The V gene is TRBV5-1, the J gene TRBJ1-1; D is ambiguous. Germline lookup yields CDR1 SGHRS and CDR2 YFSETQ. The CDR3 extends over 15 amino acids. The ends were cut back, 2 bases at V and 4 bases at J, with 15 bases in the middle. The chain's CDR3 is CASSLSLTIGTEAFF. CDR3 nucleotides: TGCGCCAGCAGCTTAAGTTTAACTATTGGCACTGAAGCTTTCTTT.